This TCR beta chain originates from a study of OX40 agonist ivuxolimab in advanced cancers. The CDR3 consists of 14 residues. Deletions cut 2 bases from V and 1 base from J, with 9 bases between. Germline V gene data show CDR1 as MNHNS and CDR2 as SASEGT. Sequencing used immunoSEQ multiplex PCR; TCRdb keeps in-frame clones, though not all of them. The sample carries 55,000 to 65,000 clones, 87% recorded once. Sequenced material: CD4+ or CD8+ T cells sorted from blood, taken in a trial of the OX40 agonist ivuxolimab. This chain connects TRBV6-1 to TRBJ2-7; perhaps D is TRBD1 or TRBD2 (6 bases each). The sequence came from an adult with an advanced solid tumor such as melanoma, head and neck, liver or kidney cancer. The CDR3 bases are TGTGCCAGCAGTGAAAGGGGGGAATCCTACGAGCAGTACTTC. It codes for CASSERGESYEQYF.